This TCR beta chain was captured in a study of blood T cells in healthy people across ages. General study results and limits: Older age coincided with a roughly linear decline in TCR beta diversity per million T cells. Higher diversity, along with more naive CD4+ cells, distinguished long-lived donors from aged donors.

The CDR3 is 15 amino acids. The V gene's germline CDR1 is SGHTA and CDR2 FQGNSA. V gave up 5 bases and J gave up 5 bases; unmatched junction bases: 6. Ranging in age from roughly 6 to 100, the donors were healthy Caucasian individuals from Russia. The use of a sample-barcoded 5' primer and a J-beta primer mix characterized a second PCR of roughly 6 to 11 cycles. All samples gave at least 2.5 million CDR3-containing paired-end reads. TCRdb fed the 5' RACE reads into MiXCR, producing one record per CDR3 protein. This sample carries roughly 720,000 distinct CDR3 sequences, about 48% of them seen once, and the ten largest clones take around 41%. Remarks on this clonotype: The antigen remains undetermined.

The specimen sequenced was blood. This receptor was identified in a man aged 80 or over in good health. V and J are TRBV7-2 and TRBJ1-6, with TRBD1 identical over 7 bases. The CDR3 bases are TGTGCCAGCAGCCGACAGGGTGGCGATAATTCACCCCTCCACTTT. It is translated as CASSRQGGDNSPLHF.